Below are 16 T cell receptor beta chains sequenced from a single sample in a study of shared clonotypes between healthy human individuals (dated by TCRdb to the early 2020s). Library preparation was by the immunoSEQ multiplex PCR assay. TCRdb mirrors the immuneACCESS table, restricted to in-frame sequences. Some clones are absent from its copies; in checked studies, under half trace to an unresolved V gene, and the reason for the others is unknown. The sample table lists more than 550,000 clones, 72% of them with a count of one. More than 1.5% of the sample rests with the top ten. Sequencing was done on a sample of memory CD4+ T cells sorted from blood. The sample's cell subset or site label, in plain terms: CD45RA-negative fraction. These receptors were collected from a woman in her thirties in good health.

The chain uses TRBV18 and TRBJ2-7, with D hard to call. The length of the CDR3 is 13 residues. CDR1 KGHSH and CDR2 LQKENI come from the germline V gene. V was shortened by 0 bases and J by 3 bases, with 6 bases between the two germline ends. The CDR3 is CASSPPMSYEQYF. In nucleotides, the CDR3 is TGTGCCAGCTCACCACCGATGAGCTACGAGCAGTACTTC. The variable domain in full, with the rest retrieved from reference TRBV18 and TRBJ2-7, is NAGVMQNPRHLVRRRGQEARLRCSPMKGHSHVYWYRQLPEEGLKFMVYLQKENIIDESGMPKERFSAEFPKEGPSILRIQQVVRGDSAAYFCASSPPMSYEQYFGPGTRLTVT.

This clone has at least ten counts. CDR3 DNA: TGTGCCAGCAGCCAATTGGCCAGCGGCATAGGGGCCCAGTACTTC. As protein: CASSQLASGIGAQYF. The chain combines TRBV14 with TRBJ2-5; the D gene could be TRBD1 or TRBD2 (5 bases each). Deletions cut 2 bases from V and 9 bases from J, with 19 bases between. Looked up from germline, CDR1 is SGHDN and CDR2 is FVKESK. There are 15 residues in the CDR3.

This chain links TRBV30 with TRBJ1-1; D is unresolved. From germline, CDR1 is GTSNPN and CDR2 SVGIG (reference sequence). Between the trimmed V and J ends, which lost 1 base and 6 bases, there was a span of 9 bases. This CDR3 spans 12 amino acids. CDR3 coding DNA: TGTGCCTGGAGTGCCTGGACCCCTGAAGCTTTCTTT. Encoded protein: CAWSAWTPEAFF.

This rearrangement joins TRBV5-1 to TRBJ1-2; 7 bases align to TRBD1. CDR1 is SGHRS, CDR2 YFSETQ, per germline. Trimming took 4 bases from V and 4 from J; bases not matched to a gene: 10. The CDR3 covers 15 residues. The CDR3 loop reads CASSVGTENFYGYTF. CDR3 bases: TGCGCCAGCAGCGTAGGGACAGAGAATTTCTATGGCTACACCTTC.

This clone has more than one count but fewer than ten. The CDR3 region is CASTPKGSGRGTDTQYF. CDR3 bases: TGTGCCAGCACCCCCAAGGGTAGCGGGAGAGGCACAGATACGCAGTATTTT. This chain joins TRBV7-8 and TRBJ2-3; 9 positions match TRBD2. CDR3 length: 17 amino acids. The V and J ends lost 7 bases and 1 base, in that order; junction bases with no gene match: 12. In germline, CDR1 is SGHVS, CDR2 FQNEAQ.

The chain has TRBV5-1 and TRBJ2-3, with D perhaps TRBD2 (7 bases). The germline CDR1 and CDR2 sequences are SGHRS and YFSETQ. V gave up 3 bases and J gave up 5 bases, with 22 bases separating them. The CDR3 is 17 amino acids. As DNA, the CDR3 is TGCGCCAGCAGCTCCCACGGGGGGCGGGATGGGGAAGATACGCAGTATTTT. This codes for CASSSHGGRDGEDTQYF.

This chain links TRBV28 with TRBJ1-5, with no clear D. This CDR3 spans 13 amino acids. Germline lookup yields CDR1 MDHEN and CDR2 SYDVKM. With 8 bases removed from V and 0 bases from J, the gap between germline ends came to 8 bases. In DNA form, the CDR3 reads TGTGCCAGCCGAGTTAATAGCAATCAGCCCCAGCATTTT. It codes for CASRVNSNQPQHF.

The rearrangement uses TRBV10-2 and TRBJ1-1; 7 bases fit TRBD1. Looked up from germline, CDR1 is WSHSY and CDR2 is SAAADI. The CDR3 covers 13 residues. The trim removed 6 bases at V and 3 bases at J, leaving 4 bases unmatched. CDR3 coding DNA: TGCGCCAGCAGGACGACAGGGTACACTGAAGCTTTCTTT. Translating gives CASRTTGYTEAFF.

The gene calls are TRBV19 and TRBJ2-3; D call uncertain. This CDR3 region has 13 residues. CDR1 is LNHDA and CDR2 is SQIVND in the germline V gene (reference sequence). V lost 6 bases and J 5 bases, leaving 12 bases between the germline ends. The CDR3 reads CASRTRNRDTQYF. Here the CDR3 DNA reads TGTGCCAGTAGGACTCGCAATCGAGATACGCAGTATTTT.

The chain couples TRBV6-6 to TRBJ2-1; D is ambiguous. Germline lookup yields CDR1 MNHNY and CDR2 SVGAGI (reference sequence). The CDR3 contains 13 residues. The V end was cut by 5 bases, the J end by 5 bases, with 10 bases between. This chain's CDR3 is CASSRNRNNEQFF. CDR3 bases: TGTGCCAGCAGTCGTAATAGAAACAATGAGCAGTTCTTC.

V and J are TRBV7-9 and TRBJ1-5; a weak D match, TRBD1 (6 bases). Looked up from germline, CDR1 is SEHNR and CDR2 is FQNEAQ (reference sequence). Trimming shortened V by 5 bases and J by 4 bases, and 15 bases separated the two germline ends. This CDR3 has 15 residues. As DNA, the CDR3 is TGTGCCAGCAGCGCACAGGGTTTGGGAAATCAGCCCCAGCATTTT. Translated, it gives CASSAQGLGNQPQHF.

In its sample, this clone was seen once. The chain employs TRBV28 and TRBJ2-5; tentatively, D is TRBD1 (6 bases). The CDR3 sequence is 13 residues long. Trimming left V 6 bases short and J 0 bases short, with 8 bases between. Germline CDR1 is MDHEN and CDR2 is SYDVKM. The CDR3 DNA reads as TGTGCCAGCAGAACAGGGTACCAAGAGACCCAGTACTTC. Translating it yields CASRTGYQETQYF.

A few counts support this clone. The chain combines TRBV20-1 with TRBJ1-2, with D possibly being TRBD1 (5 bases). From germline, CDR1 is DFQATT and CDR2 SNEGSKA (reference sequence). The CDR3 runs to 11 residues. V was pared by 7 bases and J by 4 bases, with 10 bases between. The CDR3 DNA is TGCAGTGGGGGGTCCAGCTATGGCTACACCTTC. Translated, it gives CSGGSSYGYTF.

The CDR3 DNA reads TGTGCCTGCAAGACTGACAGCTCCTACAATGAGCAGTTCTTC. Translation gives CACKTDSSYNEQFF. V and J are TRBV10-3 and TRBJ2-1, with D tentatively TRBD1 (5 bases). Trimming cost V 11 bases and J 0 bases, with 14 bases left between them. The CDR3 length is 14 residues. CDR1 and CDR2 from the germline V gene are ENHRY and SYGVKD.

V is TRBV13 and J is TRBJ2-7; TRBD1 agrees at 12 bases. CDR1 is PRHDT, CDR2 FYEKMQ, per germline (reference sequence). Trimming took 4 bases from V and 0 from J; bases not matched to a gene: 13. This CDR3 is built from 19 residues. The CDR3: CASSSSRDRGLSSSYEQYF. As DNA, the CDR3 is TGTGCCAGCAGCTCTAGCCGGGACAGGGGGCTCTCTTCCTCCTACGAGCAGTACTTC.

The rearrangement joins TRBV7-3 to TRBJ1-2; 7 nucleotides match TRBD1. Germline V gives CDR1 SGHTA, CDR2 FQGTGA. Unmatched junction bases numbered 9, after V lost 5 bases and J lost 3 bases. The CDR3 is 15 residues long. CDR3 nucleotide sequence: TGTGCCAGCAGCCCCAAATCAGGGGGAGACTATGGCTACACCTTC. Residues: CASSPKSGGDYGYTF.